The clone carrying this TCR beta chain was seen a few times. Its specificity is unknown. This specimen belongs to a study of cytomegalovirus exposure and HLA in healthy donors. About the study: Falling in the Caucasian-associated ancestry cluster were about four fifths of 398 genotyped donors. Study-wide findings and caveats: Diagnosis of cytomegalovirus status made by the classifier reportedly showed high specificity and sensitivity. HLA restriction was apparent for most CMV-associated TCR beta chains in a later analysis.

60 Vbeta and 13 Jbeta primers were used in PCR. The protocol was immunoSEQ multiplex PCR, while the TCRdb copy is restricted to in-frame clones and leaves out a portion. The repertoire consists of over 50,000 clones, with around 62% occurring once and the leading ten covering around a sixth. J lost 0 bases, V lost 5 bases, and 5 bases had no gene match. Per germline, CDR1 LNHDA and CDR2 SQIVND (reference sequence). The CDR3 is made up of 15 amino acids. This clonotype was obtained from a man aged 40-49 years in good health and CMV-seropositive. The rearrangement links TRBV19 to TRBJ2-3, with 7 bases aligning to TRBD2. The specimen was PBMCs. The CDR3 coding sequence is TGTGCCAGTAGTGTGTTAGCGGGTAGCACAGATACGCAGTATTTT. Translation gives CASSVLAGSTDTQYF.